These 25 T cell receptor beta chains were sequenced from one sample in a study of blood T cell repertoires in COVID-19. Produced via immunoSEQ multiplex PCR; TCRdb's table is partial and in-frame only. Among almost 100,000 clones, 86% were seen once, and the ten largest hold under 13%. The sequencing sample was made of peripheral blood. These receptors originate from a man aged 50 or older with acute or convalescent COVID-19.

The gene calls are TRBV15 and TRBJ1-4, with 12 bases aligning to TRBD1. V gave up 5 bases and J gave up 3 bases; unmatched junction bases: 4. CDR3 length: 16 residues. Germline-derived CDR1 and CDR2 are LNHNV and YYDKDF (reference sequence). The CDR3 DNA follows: TGTGCCACCAGCGGGGGACAGGGGGCGGCTAATGAAAAACTGTTTTTT. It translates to CATSGGQGAANEKLFF.

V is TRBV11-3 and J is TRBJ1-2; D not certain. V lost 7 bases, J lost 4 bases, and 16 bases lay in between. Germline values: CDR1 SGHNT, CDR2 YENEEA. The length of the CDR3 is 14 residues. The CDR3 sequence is CASTISGLGYGYTF. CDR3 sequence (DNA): TGTGCCAGCACCATATCGGGTTTAGGCTATGGCTACACCTTC.

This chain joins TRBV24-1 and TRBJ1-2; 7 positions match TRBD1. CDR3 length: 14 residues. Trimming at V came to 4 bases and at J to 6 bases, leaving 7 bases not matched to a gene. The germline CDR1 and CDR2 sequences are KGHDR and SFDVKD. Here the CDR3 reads CATSEGQGDHGYTF. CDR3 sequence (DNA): TGTGCCACCAGTGAGGGCCAGGGGGACCATGGCTACACCTTC.

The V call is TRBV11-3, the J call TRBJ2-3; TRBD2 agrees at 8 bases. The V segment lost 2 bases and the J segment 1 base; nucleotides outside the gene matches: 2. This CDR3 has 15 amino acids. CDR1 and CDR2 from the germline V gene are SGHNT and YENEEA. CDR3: CASSLSGSGTDTQYF. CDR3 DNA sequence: TGTGCCAGCAGCTTAAGCGGGAGTGGCACAGATACGCAGTATTTT.

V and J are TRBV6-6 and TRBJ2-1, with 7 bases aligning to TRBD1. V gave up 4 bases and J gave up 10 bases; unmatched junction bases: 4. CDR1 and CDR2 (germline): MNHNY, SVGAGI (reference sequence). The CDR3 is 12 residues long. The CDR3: CASSSGQSEQFF. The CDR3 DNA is TGTGCCAGCAGTTCGGGACAGTCCGAGCAGTTCTTC.

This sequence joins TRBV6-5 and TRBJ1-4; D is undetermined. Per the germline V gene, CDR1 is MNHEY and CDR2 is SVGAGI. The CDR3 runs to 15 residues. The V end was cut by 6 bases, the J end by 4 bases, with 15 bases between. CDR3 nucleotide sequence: TGTGCCAGCAGGGGCCAACCTTTTAATAATGAAAAACTGTTTTTT. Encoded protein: CASRGQPFNNEKLFF.

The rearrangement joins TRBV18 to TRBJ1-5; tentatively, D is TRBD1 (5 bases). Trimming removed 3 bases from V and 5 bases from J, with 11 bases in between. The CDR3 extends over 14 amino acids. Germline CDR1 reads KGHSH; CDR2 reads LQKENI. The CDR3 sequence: CASSPGWGDQPQHF. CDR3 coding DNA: TGTGCCAGCTCACCGGGCTGGGGGGATCAGCCCCAGCATTTT.

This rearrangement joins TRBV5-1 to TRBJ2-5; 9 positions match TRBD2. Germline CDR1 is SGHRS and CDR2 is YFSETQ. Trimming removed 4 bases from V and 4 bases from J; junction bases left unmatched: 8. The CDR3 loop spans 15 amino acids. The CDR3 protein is CASSLKRGARETQYF. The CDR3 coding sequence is TGCGCCAGCAGCCTCAAGCGGGGGGCACGAGAGACCCAGTACTTC.

Here the CDR3 DNA reads TGTGCCAGCAGCTTACCGGGGGAGGGCGCCATTCAGTACTTC. This translates into CASSLPGEGAIQYF. The chain combines TRBV11-2 with TRBJ2-4; TRBD2 aligns across 7 bases. CDR3 length equals 14 residues. V was pared by 2 bases and J by 9 bases, with 7 bases of the junction left unmatched. Germline values: CDR1 SGHAT, CDR2 FQNNGV. The whole variable domain, remainder taken from reference TRBV11-2 and TRBJ2-4, is EAGVAQSPRYKIIEKRQSVAFWCNPISGHATLYWYQQILGQGPKLLIQFQNNGVVDDSQLPKDRFSAERLKGVDSTLKIQPAKLEDSAVYLCASSLPGEGAIQYFGAGTRLSVL.

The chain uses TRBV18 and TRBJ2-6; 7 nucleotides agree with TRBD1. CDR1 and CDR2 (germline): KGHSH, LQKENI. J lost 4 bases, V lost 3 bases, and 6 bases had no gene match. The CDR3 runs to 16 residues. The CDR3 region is CASSPPTGVGANVLTF. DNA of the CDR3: TGTGCCAGCTCACCCCCCACAGGGGTAGGGGCCAACGTCCTGACTTTC. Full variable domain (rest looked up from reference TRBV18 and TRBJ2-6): NAGVMQNPRHLVRRRGQEARLRCSPMKGHSHVYWYRQLPEEGLKFMVYLQKENIIDESGMPKERFSAEFPKEGPSILRIQQVVRGDSAAYFCASSPPTGVGANVLTFGAGSRLTVL.

The CDR3, as DNA: TGCGCCAGCAGCACCGATCCGGGGGACACTGAAGCTTTCTTT. Residues: CASSTDPGDTEAFF. V and J are TRBV5-1 and TRBJ1-1, with a weak D call TRBD1 (5 bases). Germline CDR1 and CDR2: SGHRS and YFSETQ. This CDR3 has 14 amino acids. Trimming cost V 4 bases and J 3 bases, with 13 bases left between them.

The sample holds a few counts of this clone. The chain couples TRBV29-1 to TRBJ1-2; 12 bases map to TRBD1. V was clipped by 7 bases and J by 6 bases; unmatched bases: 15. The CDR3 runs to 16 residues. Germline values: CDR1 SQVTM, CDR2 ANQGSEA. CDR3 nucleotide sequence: TGCAGCGCTCGTAAGGTGTCGGGACAGGGGGCGCATGGCTACACCTTC. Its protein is CSARKVSGQGAHGYTF.

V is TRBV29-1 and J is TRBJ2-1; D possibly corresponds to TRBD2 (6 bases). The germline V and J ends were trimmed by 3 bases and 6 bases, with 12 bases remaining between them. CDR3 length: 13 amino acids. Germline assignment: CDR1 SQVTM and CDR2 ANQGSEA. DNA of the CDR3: TGCAGCGTTGAGACGGGAGAATTCAATGAGCAGTTCTTC. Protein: CSVETGEFNEQFF.

The CDR3 region is CASSFHLRQPSYEQYF. CDR3 nucleotide sequence: TGTGCCAGCAGCTTCCATCTTAGACAGCCGTCCTACGAGCAGTACTTC. The chain links TRBV7-9 to TRBJ2-7; TRBD1 might be the D (5 bases). V shed 3 bases and J shed 1 base, with 16 bases lying between them. This CDR3 is 16 amino acids long. Germline loops: CDR1 SEHNR, CDR2 FQNEAQ (reference sequence).

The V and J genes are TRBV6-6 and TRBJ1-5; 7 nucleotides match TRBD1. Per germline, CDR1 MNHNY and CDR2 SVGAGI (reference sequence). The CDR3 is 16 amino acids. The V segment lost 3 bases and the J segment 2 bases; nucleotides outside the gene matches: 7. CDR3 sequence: CASSYLGQSGNQPQHF. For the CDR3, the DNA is TGTGCCAGCAGTTATCTGGGACAGTCGGGCAATCAGCCCCAGCATTTT.

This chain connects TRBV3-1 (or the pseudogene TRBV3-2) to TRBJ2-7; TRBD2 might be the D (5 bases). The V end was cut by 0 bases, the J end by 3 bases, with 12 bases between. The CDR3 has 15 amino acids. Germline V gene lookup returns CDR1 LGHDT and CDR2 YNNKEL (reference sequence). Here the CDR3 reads CASSQDGGLLYEQYF. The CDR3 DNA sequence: TGTGCCAGCAGCCAAGATGGCGGACTCCTCTACGAGCAGTACTTC.

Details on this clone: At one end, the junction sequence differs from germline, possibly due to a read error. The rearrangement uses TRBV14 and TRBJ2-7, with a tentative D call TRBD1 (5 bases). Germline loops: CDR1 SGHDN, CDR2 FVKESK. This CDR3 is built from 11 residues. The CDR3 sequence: CASSSCRAHPF. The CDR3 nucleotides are TGTGCCAGCAGTTCATGCAGGGCACATCCCTTC.

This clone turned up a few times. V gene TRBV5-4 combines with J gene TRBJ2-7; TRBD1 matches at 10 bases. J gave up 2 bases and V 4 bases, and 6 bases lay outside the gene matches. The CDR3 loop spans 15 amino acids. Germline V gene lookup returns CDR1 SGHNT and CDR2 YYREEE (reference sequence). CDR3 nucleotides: TGTGCCAGCAGCGGAGGGACAGGGGATGCCTACGAGCAGTACTTC. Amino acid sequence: CASSGGTGDAYEQYF.

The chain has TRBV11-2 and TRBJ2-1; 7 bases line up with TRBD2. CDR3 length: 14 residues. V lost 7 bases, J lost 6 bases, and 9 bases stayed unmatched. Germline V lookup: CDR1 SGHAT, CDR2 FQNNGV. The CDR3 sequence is CASTRGGASNEQFF. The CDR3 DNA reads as TGTGCCAGCACGAGGGGAGGGGCTAGCAATGAGCAGTTCTTC.

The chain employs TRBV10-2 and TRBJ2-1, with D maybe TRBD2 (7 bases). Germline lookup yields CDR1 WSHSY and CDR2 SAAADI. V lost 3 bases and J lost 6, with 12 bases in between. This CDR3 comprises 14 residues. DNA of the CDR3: TGCGCCAGCAGTGAACAGGGAGGGGGCAATGAGCAGTTCTTC. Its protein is CASSEQGGGNEQFF.

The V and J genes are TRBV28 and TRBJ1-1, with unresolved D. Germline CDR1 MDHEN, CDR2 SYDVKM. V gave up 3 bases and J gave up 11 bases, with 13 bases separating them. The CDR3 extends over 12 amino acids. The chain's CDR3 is CASSFMLARAFF. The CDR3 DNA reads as TGTGCCAGCAGTTTCATGCTAGCTCGTGCTTTCTTT.

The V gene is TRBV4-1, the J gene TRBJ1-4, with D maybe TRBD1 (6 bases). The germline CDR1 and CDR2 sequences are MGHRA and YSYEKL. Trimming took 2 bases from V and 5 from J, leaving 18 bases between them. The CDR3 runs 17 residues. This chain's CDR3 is CASSQPGTRRKNEKLFF. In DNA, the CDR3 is TGCGCCAGCAGCCAACCCGGGACAAGGCGAAAGAATGAAAAACTGTTTTTT.

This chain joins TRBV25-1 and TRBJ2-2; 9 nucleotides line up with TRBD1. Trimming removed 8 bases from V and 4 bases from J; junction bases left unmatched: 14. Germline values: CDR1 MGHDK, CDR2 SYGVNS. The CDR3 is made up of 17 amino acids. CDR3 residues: CASDASTGGHPTGELFF. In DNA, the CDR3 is TGTGCCAGCGATGCTAGTACAGGGGGCCATCCCACCGGGGAGCTGTTTTTT.

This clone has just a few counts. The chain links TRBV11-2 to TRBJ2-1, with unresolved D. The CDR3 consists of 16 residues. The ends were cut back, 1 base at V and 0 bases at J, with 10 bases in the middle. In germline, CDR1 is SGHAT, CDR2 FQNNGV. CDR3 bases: TGTGCCAGCAGCTTAGTCACGTTGAGCTCCTACAATGAGCAGTTCTTC. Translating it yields CASSLVTLSSYNEQFF.

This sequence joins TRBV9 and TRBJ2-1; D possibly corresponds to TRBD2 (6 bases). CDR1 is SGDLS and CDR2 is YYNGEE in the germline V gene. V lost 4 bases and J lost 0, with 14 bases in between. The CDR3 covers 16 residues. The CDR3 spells CASSLRGDSSYNEQFF. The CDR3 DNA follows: TGTGCCAGCAGCCTCCGCGGGGATAGCTCCTACAATGAGCAGTTCTTC.